Described below is a single TCR beta chain sequence and its context. The antigen remains unidentified. As for treatment: oral pan-JAK inhibitor, 5-10 mg twice daily. This CDR3 is built from 12 residues. CDR1 is SQVTM and CDR2 is ANQGSEA in the germline V gene. The ends were cut back, 7 bases at V and 1 base at J, with 10 bases in the middle. The source of the sample is a study of CD8+ T cells in alopecia areata. Study-wide points: Researchers say the link of baseline CD8+ expansion to response remains uncertain, with one nonresponder.

Sequencing used cDNA as its template, made by extracting RNA and reverse transcribing it. Repertoires were generated with immunoSEQ multiplex PCR, while TCRdb's copy carries only in-frame clones and drops some. The data hold a few hundred thousand clones, with about 62% observed a single time. This chain uses TRBV29-1 with TRBJ1-1; D is undetermined. This receptor was taken from a human donor with alopecia areata. This specimen was CD4+ T cells sorted from blood, taken at week 52, from a patient treated with tofacitinib. CDR3 sequence reads: CSGRQTNTEAFF. The CDR3 region has the DNA TGCAGCGGGAGGCAGACGAACACTGAAGCTTTCTTT. Full variable domain (missing parts from reference TRBV29-1 and TRBJ1-1): SAVISQKPSRDICQRGTSLTIQCQVDSQVTMMFWYRQQPGQSLTLIATANQGSEATYESGFVIDKFPISRPNLTFSTLTVSNMSPEDSSIYLCSGRQTNTEAFFGQGTRLTVV.